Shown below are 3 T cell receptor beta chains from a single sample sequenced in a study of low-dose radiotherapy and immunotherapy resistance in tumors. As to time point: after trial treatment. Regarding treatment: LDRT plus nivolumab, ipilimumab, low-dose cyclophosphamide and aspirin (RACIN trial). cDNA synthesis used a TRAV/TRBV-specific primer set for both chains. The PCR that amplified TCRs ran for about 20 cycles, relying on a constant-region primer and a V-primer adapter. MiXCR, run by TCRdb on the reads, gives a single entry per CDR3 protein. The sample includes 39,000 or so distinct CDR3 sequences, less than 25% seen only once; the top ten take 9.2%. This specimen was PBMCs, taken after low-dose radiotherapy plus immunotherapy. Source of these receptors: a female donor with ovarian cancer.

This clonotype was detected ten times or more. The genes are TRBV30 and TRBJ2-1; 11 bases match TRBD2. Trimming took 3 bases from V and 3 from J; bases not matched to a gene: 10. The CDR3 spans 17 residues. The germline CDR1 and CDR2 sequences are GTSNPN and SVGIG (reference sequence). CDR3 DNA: TGTGCCTGGAGCTTTTTAGCGGGGGGGCCAATCTACAATGAGCAGTTCTTC. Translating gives CAWSFLAGGPIYNEQFF.

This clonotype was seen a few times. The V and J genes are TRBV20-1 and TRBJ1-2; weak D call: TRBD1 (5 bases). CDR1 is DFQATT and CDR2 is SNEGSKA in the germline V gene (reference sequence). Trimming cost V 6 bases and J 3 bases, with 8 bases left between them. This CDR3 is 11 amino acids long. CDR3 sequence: CSAGADYGYTF. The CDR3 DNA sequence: TGCAGTGCCGGGGCGGACTATGGCTACACCTTC.

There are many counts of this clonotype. CDR3 in DNA: TGCAGTGCTAGAGGCCCCGGATTGGACAGGGGGTCCGGGGAGCTGTTTTTT. Translating it yields CSARGPGLDRGSGELFF. The genes are TRBV20-1 and TRBJ2-2; TRBD1 matches at 10 bases. The ends lost 1 base at V and 6 bases at J; junction bases unmatched: 11. The length of the CDR3 is 17 residues. Per germline, CDR1 DFQATT and CDR2 SNEGSKA (reference sequence).